This paragraph reports one T cell receptor beta chain. Its antigen is not known. This entry belongs to a study of cytotoxic CD8 clonotypes in ibrutinib-treated CLL. Study as a whole: Around 10 relapsed/refractory, around 14 treatment-naive; 17 IGHV unmutated. Study conclusions and caveats: Clonality increased at ibrutinib response and stayed stable in sustained remission. At progression, however, it fell back toward baseline.

Generated by immunoSEQ multiplex PCR, the TCRdb table keeps only in-frame clones and is missing some. Of about 8,600 clones listed, roughly three quarters are singletons. The germline V and J ends were trimmed by 4 bases and 4 bases, with 11 bases remaining between them. Germline assignment: CDR1 SGHRS and CDR2 YFSETQ. The CDR3 contains 13 residues. The sample in question was PBMCs, obtained before ibrutinib treatment. The TCR was taken from a human donor with chronic lymphocytic leukemia. The rearrangement uses TRBV5-1 and TRBJ1-2; possibly TRBD1 for D (5 bases). CDR3 region: CASSNDGGYGYTF. The CDR3 nucleotides are TGCGCCAGCAGCAATGACGGGGGCTATGGCTACACCTTC.